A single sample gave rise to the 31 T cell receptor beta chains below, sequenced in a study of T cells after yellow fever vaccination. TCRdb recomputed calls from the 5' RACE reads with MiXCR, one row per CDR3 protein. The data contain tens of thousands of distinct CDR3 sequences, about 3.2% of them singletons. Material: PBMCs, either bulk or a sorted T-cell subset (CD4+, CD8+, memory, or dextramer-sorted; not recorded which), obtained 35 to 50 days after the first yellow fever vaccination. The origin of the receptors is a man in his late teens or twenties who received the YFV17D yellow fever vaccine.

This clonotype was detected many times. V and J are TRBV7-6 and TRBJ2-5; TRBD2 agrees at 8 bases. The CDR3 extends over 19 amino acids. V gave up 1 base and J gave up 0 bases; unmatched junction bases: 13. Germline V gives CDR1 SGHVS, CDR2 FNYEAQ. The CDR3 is CASSLDLRGKRGNQETQYF. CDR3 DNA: TGTGCCAGCAGCTTAGACCTCAGGGGCAAGCGGGGGAACCAAGAGACCCAGTACTTC.

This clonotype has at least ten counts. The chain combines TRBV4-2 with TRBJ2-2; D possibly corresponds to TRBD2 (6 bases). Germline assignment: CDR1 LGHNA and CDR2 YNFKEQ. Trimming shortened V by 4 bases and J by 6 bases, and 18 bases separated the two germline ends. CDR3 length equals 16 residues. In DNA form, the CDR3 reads TGTGCCAGCAGCCCCCGAATAGGGCGGGGTGCCGGGGAGCTGTTTTTT. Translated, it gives CASSPRIGRGAGELFF.

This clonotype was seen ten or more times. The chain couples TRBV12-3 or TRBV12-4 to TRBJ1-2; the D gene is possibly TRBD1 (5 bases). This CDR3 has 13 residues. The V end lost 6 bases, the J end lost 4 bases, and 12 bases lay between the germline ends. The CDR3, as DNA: TGTGCCAGCAGCCCGAGGGGCGGCTATGGCTACACCTTC. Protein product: CASSPRGGYGYTF.

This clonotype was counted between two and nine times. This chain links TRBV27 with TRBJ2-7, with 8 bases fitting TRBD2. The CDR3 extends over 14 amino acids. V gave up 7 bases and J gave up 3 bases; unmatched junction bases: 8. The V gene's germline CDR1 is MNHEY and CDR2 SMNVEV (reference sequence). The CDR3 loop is CASKAGGPFYEQYV. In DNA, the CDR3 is TGTGCCAGCAAGGCGGGGGGCCCCTTCTACGAGCAGTACGTC.

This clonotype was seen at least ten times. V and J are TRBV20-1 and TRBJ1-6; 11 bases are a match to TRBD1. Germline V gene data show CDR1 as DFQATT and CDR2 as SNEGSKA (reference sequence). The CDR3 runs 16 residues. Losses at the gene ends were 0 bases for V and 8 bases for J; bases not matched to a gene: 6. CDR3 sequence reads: CSARDWTGGLDSPLHF. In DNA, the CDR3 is TGCAGTGCTAGAGATTGGACAGGGGGCCTGGATTCACCCCTCCACTTT.

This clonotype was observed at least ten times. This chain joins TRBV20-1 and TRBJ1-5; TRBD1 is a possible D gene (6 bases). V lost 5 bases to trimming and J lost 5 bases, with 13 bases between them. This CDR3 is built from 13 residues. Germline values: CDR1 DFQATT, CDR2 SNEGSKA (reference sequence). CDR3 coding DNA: TGCAGTGCTGACCAGGGGAAGCATCAGCCCCAGCATTTT. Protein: CSADQGKHQPQHF.

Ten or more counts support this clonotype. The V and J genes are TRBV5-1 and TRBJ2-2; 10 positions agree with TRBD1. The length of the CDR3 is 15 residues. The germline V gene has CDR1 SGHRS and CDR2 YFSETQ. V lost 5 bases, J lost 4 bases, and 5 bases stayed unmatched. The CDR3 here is CASSRQGARTGELFF. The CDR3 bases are TGCGCCAGCAGTCGACAGGGGGCGCGCACCGGGGAGCTGTTTTTT.

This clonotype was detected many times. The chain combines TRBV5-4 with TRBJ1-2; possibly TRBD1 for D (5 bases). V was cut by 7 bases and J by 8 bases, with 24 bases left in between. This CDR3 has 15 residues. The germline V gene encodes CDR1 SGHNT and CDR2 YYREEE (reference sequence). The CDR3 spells CASQFRTGTSGGYTF. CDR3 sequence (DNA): TGTGCCAGCCAATTCCGAACCGGGACCTCGGGCGGCTACACCTTC.

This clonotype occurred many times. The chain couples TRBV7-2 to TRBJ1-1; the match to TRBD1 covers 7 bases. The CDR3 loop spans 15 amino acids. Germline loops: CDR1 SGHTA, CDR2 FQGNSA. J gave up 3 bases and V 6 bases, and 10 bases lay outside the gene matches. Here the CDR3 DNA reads TGTGCCAGCAGTCTAGCCGGGACAGAGGACACTGAAGCTTTCTTT. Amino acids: CASSLAGTEDTEAFF. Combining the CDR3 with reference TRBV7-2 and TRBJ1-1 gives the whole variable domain GAGVSQSPSNKVTEKGKDVELRCDPISGHTALYWYRQSLGQGLEFLIYFQGNSAPDKSGLPSDRFSAERTGGSVSTLTIQRTQQEDSAVYLCASSLAGTEDTEAFFGQGTRLTVV.

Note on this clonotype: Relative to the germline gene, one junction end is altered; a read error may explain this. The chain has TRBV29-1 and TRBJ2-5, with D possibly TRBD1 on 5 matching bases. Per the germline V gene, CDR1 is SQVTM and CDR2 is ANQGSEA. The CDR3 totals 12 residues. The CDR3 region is CSVVGAEENQYF. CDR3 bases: TGCAGCGTTGTAGGGGCAGAAGAGAACCAGTACTTC.

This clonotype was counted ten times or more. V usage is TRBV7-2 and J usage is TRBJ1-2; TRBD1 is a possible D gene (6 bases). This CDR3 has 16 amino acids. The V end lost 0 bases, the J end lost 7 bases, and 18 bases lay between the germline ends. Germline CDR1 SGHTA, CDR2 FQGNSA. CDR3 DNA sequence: TGTGCCAGCAGCTTAGCGTCTAGTTACAGGGAGGGTGGCTACACCTTC. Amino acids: CASSLASSYREGGYTF.

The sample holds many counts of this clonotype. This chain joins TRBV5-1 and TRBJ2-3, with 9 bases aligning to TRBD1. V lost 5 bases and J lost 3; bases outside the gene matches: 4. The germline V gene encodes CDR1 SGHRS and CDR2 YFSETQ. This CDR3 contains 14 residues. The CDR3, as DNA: TGCGCCAGCAGACCGACAGGGGGTACAGATACGCAGTATTTT. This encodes CASRPTGGTDTQYF. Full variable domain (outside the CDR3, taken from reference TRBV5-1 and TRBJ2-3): KAGVTQTPRYLIKTRGQQVTLSCSPISGHRSVSWYQQTPGQGLQFLFEYFSETQRNKGNFPGRFSGRQFSNSRSEMNVSTLELGDSALYLCASRPTGGTDTQYFGPGTRLTVL.

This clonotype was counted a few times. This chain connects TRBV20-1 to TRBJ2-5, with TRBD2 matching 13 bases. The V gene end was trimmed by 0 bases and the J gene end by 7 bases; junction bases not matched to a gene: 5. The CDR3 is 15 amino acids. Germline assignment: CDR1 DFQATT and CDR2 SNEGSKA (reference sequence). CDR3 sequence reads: CSAREGTSGVGTQYF. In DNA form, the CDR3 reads TGCAGTGCTAGAGAAGGGACTAGCGGGGTTGGGACCCAGTACTTC.

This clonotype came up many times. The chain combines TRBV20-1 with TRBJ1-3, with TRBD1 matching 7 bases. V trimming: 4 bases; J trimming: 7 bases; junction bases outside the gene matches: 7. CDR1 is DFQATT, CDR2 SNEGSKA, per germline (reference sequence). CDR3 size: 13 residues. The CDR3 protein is CSAILTGFNTIYF. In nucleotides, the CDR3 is TGCAGTGCTATTTTGACAGGGTTTAACACCATATATTTT.

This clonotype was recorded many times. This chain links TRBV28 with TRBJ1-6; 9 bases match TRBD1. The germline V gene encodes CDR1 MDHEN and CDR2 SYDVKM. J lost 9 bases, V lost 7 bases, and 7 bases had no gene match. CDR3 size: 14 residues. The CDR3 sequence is CASTLGQGSSPLHF. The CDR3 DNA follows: TGTGCCAGCACCCTGGGACAGGGAAGTTCACCCCTCCACTTT.

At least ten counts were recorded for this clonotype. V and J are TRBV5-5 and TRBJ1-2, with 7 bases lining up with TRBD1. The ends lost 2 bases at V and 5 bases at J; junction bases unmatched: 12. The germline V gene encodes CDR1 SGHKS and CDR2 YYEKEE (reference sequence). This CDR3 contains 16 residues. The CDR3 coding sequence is TGTGCCAGCAGCTTTTCGGGGTCGACAGGGAGGTATGGCTACACCTTC. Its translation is CASSFSGSTGRYGYTF. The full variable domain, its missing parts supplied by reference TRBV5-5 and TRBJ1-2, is DAGVTQSPTHLIKTRGQQVTLRCSPISGHKSVSWYQQVLGQGPQFIFQYYEKEERGRGNFPDRFSARQFPNYSSELNVNALLLGDSALYLCASSFSGSTGRYGYTFGSGTRLTVV.

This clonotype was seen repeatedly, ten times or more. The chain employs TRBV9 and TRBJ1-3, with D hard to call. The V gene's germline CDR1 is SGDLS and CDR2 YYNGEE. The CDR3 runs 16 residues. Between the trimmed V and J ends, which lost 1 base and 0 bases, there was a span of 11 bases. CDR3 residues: CASSVLSPISGNTIYF. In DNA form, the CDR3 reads TGTGCCAGCAGCGTATTATCACCCATCTCTGGAAACACCATATATTTT.

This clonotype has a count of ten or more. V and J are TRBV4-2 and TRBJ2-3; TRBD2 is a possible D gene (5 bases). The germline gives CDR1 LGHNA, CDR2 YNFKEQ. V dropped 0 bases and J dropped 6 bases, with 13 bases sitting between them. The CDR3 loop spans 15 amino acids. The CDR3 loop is CASSQDLGRRDTQYF. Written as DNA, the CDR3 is TGTGCCAGCAGCCAAGATCTCGGCAGGAGGGATACGCAGTATTTT.

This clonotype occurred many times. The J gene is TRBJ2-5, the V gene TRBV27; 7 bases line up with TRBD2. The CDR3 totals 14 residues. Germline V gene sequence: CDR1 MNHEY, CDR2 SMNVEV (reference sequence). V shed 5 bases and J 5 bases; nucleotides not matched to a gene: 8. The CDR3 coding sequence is TGTGCCAGCAGTCCCAAGGGAGCGGGGGAGACCCAGTACTTC. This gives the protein CASSPKGAGETQYF.

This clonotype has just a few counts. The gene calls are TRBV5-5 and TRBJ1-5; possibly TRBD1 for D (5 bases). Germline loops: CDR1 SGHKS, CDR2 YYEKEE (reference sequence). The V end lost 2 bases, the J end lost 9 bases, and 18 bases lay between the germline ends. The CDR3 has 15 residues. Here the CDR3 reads CASSLYRDSPRPQHF. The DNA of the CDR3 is TGTGCCAGCAGCTTATACCGGGACTCCCCCAGGCCCCAGCATTTT.

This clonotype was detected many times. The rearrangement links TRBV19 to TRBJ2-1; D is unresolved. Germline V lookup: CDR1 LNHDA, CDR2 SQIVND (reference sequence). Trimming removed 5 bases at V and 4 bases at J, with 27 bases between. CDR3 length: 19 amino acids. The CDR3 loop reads CASSPSLPSRFGRYNEQFF. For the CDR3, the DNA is TGTGCCAGTAGTCCCTCACTGCCCTCTCGTTTCGGGCGATACAATGAGCAGTTCTTC.

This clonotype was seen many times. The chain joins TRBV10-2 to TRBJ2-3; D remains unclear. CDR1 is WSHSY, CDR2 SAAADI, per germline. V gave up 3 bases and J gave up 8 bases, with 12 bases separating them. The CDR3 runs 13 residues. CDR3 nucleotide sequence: TGCGCCAGCAGTGACCCCGAGTCGGGTACGCAGTATTTT. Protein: CASSDPESGTQYF.

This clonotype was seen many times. The CDR3 here is CSVAPGPNQPQHF. Written as DNA, the CDR3 is TGCAGCGTTGCACCGGGACCCAATCAGCCCCAGCATTTT. The gene calls are TRBV29-1 and TRBJ1-5; the D gene is possibly TRBD1 (5 bases). The CDR3 length is 13 residues. The ends were cut back, 4 bases at V and 3 bases at J, with 10 bases in the middle. The germline V gene has CDR1 SQVTM and CDR2 ANQGSEA.

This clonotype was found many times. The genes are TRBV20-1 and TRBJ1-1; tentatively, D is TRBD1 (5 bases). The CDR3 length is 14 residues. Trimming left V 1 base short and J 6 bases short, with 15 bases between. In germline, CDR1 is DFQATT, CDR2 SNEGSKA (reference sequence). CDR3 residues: CSARGPRGFSEAFF. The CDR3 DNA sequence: TGCAGTGCTAGAGGACCCCGGGGGTTCTCTGAAGCTTTCTTT.

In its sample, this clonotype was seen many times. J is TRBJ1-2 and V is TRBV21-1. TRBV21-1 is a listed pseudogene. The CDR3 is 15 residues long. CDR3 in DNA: TGTGCCAGCAGCAAAGCTGACGGCCCGCGATATGGCTACACCTTC. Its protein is CASSKADGPRYGYTF.

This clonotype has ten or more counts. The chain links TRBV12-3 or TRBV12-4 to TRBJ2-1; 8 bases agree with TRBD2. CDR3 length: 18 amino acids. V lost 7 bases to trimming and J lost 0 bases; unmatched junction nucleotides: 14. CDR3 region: CASTTAQRGLRSYNEQFF. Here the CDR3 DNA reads TGTGCCAGCACCACCGCCCAGCGGGGGCTCCGCTCCTACAATGAGCAGTTCTTC.

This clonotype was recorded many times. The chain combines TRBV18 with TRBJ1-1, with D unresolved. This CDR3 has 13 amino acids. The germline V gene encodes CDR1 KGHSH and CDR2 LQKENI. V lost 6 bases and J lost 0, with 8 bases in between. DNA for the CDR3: TGTGCCAGCTCGGCAGGCATGAACACTGAAGCTTTCTTT. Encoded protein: CASSAGMNTEAFF.

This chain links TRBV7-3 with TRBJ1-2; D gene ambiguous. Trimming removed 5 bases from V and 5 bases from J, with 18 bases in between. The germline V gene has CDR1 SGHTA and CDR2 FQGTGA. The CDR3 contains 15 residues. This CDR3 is CASSPSSTSTYGYTF. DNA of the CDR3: TGTGCCAGCAGCCCCTCCTCGACCTCAACTTATGGCTACACCTTC.

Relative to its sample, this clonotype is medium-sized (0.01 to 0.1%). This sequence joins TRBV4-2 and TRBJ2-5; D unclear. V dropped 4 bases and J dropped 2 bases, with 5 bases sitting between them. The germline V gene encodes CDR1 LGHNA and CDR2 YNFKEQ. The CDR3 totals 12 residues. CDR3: CASSLGQETQYF. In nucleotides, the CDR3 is TGTGCCAGCAGCCTGGGTCAAGAGACCCAGTACTTC.

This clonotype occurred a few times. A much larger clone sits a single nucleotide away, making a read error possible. DNA of the CDR3: TGCAGCGTTGCTATCGGGGGAGTTGATGAGACCCAGTACTTC. Encoded protein: CSVAIGGVDETQYF. V gene TRBV29-1 combines with J gene TRBJ2-5; D may be TRBD2 (6 bases). The germline V gene has CDR1 SQVTM and CDR2 ANQGSEA. V was clipped by 4 bases and J by 5 bases, with 17 bases between them. The CDR3 is 14 residues long.

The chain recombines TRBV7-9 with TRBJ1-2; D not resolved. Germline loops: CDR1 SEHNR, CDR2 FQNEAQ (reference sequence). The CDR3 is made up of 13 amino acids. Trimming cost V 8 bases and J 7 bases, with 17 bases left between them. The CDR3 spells CASGPGSSAGYTF. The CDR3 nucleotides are TGTGCCAGCGGCCCTGGCTCCTCTGCTGGCTACACCTTC.